This TCR beta chain was identified during a study of cytomegalovirus exposure and HLA in healthy donors. Study-wide findings and caveats: In a later analysis, HLA-C alleles had the fewest associated TCRs, DRB1 alleles the most. Later genetic work tied a missense DCLRE1C variant to beta-chain V and J trimming.

This CDR3 has 13 residues. The ends were cut back, 6 bases at V and 7 bases at J, with 12 bases in the middle. Germline V gives CDR1 MNHEY, CDR2 SVGAGI. Comment on this clone: Antigen specificity is unknown.

PCR was performed using 60 Vbeta and 13 Jbeta primers. This table comes from immunoSEQ multiplex PCR, and its TCRdb copy is limited to in-frame clones, with some not included. The repertoire holds 180,000 or so clones, with approximately 73% as singletons. The specimen sequenced was PBMCs. This sequence joins TRBV6-5 and TRBJ1-4; D perhaps matches TRBD1 (5 bases). The TCR sequence derives from a woman aged 25-40 years in good health and CMV-seropositive. CDR3 residues: CASSPLGREKLFF. For the CDR3, the DNA is TGTGCCAGCAGCCCCCTGGGGCGTGAAAAACTGTTTTTT.